The rows below give T cell receptor beta chains drawn from one sample of a study of T cell changes during pregnancy in multiple sclerosis. The repertoire was sequenced with immunoSEQ multiplex PCR; TCRdb's copy has only in-frame clones and lacks some. The table shows about 67,000 clones, with about 90% occurring only once. The sequences come from peripheral blood, collected in the second trimester of pregnancy. The receptor set was obtained from a female donor in good health, enrolled as a control in a pregnancy study. Each CDR3 is given with its conserved first and last residue. D genes are given only for firm matches. Clone size is stated in some rows and not others, as once, few, many or a class when expanded.

TRBJ2-7,.,.,TRBV4-1,TGCGCCAGCAGCCAAGACGGCGGGGGCCGCTACGAGCAGTACTTC,CASSQDGGGRYEQYF
TRBJ2-3,.,.,TRBV28,TGTGCCAGCAGTTTAGAGGGTCTCTTTTATTTT,CASSLEGLFYF
TRBJ1-1,.,.,TRBV5-1,TGCGCCAGCAGCTTGGGCAGCGGCTCTGAAGCTTTCTTT,CASSLGSGSEAFF
TRBJ1-1,TRBD1,.,TRBV2,TGTGCCAGCAGTTACCGGACAGGGACAACTTTCTTT,CASSYRTGTTFF
TRBJ2-6,TRBD1,.,TRBV28,TGTGCCAGCACCTCCGGACAGGGGGCCGGTGGGGCCAACGTCCTGACTTTC,CASTSGQGAGGANVLTF
TRBJ1-5,TRBD1,.,TRBV19,TGTGCCAGTAGTATTGCGGGCAGGGGGAATAATCAGCCCCAGCATTTT,CASSIAGRGNNQPQHF
TRBJ2-3,TRBD2,.,TRBV5-3,TGTGCCAGAAGCTCCAATAGCGGGAAGGAGTATTTT,CARSSNSGKEYF
TRBJ2-1,TRBD1,.,TRBV2,TGTGCCAGCACGGAGGTGACAGGGGGTAATGAGCAGTTCTTC,CASTEVTGGNEQFF
TRBJ1-2,TRBD1,.,TRBV4-2,TGTGCCAGCAGCCAGTTCACAGGGGTTAAAGGCTACACCTTC,CASSQFTGVKGYTF
TRBJ2-7,TRBD2,.,TRBV7-2,TGTGCCAGCAGCTTGGTAGCGGGAGGCTACTACGAGCAGTACTTC,CASSLVAGGYYEQYF
TRBJ2-2,.,.,TRBV5-1,TGCGCCAGCAGCTTGGGACACCAGAACACCGGGGAGCTGTTTTTT,CASSLGHQNTGELFF
TRBJ2-1,TRBD1,.,TRBV7-2,TGTGCCAGCAGCTTAGGCGACAGGGGGGCGGCAGAGCAGTTCTTC,CASSLGDRGAAEQFF
TRBJ2-5,TRBD2,.,TRBV18,TGTGCCAGCTCACCACCGAGATCAAGCGGGGGGGCAGTGACCCAGTACTTC,CASSPPRSSGGAVTQYF
TRBJ2-7,TRBD1,.,TRBV4-1,TGCGCCAGCAGCCAACCGGGACAGTCCTACGAGCAGTACTTC,CASSQPGQSYEQYF
TRBJ1-2,.,.,TRBV9,TGTGCCAGCAGCCCCCACCGACGGGAGATTGACTATGGCTACACCTTC,CASSPHRREIDYGYTF
TRBJ2-3,TRBD2,.,TRBV7-3,TGTGCCAGCAGCGTGACTAGCGCCGTGGATACGCAGTATTTT,CASSVTSAVDTQYF
TRBJ2-3,TRBD2,.,TRBV29-1,TGCAGCGTTCGAACTAGCGGGAGCGGCACAGATACGCAGTATTTT,CSVRTSGSGTDTQYF
TRBJ2-7,TRBD2,.,TRBV28,TGTGCCAGCAGTTTACCGGGGACTAGCGGCCCCTACGAGCAGTACTTC,CASSLPGTSGPYEQYF
TRBJ1-3,.,.,TRBV5-6,TGTGCCAGCAAAAGTGCGGGTTCTGGAAACACCATATATTTT,CASKSAGSGNTIYF
TRBJ2-7,TRBD2,.,TRBV7-9,TGTGCCAGCAGCCCCGGGGGGACTACCTCCTACGAGCAGTACTTC,CASSPGGTTSYEQYF
TRBJ2-7,TRBD1,.,TRBV7-2,TGTGCCAGCAGCCCAACCGGGACAGGGCACCACGAGCAGTACTTC,CASSPTGTGHHEQYF
TRBJ1-6,.,.,TRBV30,TGTGCCTGGAGTGTACTGAATTCACCCCTCCACTTT,CAWSVLNSPLHF
TRBJ2-7,.,once,TRBV6-4,TGTGCCGGAGGATACGAGCAGTACTTC,CAGGYEQYF
TRBJ2-7,TRBD1,.,TRBV5-6,TGTGCCAGCAGCTTGGTTGGCGGACAGGGCTACGAGCAGTACTTC,CASSLVGGQGYEQYF
TRBJ1-2,.,.,TRBV28,TGTGCCAGCAGTTCAGATGGCTACACCTTC,CASSSDGYTF
TRBJ2-3,TRBD2,.,TRBV5-1,TGCGCCAGCAGCTTGGCAGCGGGAGGTTTAGATACGCAGTATTTT,CASSLAAGGLDTQYF
TRBJ2-7,TRBD2,.,TRBV6-6,TGTGCCAGCAGCCTAGCGGGAGGGCCGGCCTACGAGCAGTACTTC,CASSLAGGPAYEQYF
TRBJ1-2,.,.,TRBV7-7,TGTGCTAGCAGCCCCGGACGGGGTGATGGCTACACCTTC,CASSPGRGDGYTF
TRBJ1-5,TRBD1,once,TRBV18,TGTGCCACCTCACCATCAGGGGGAAGCAATCAGCCCCAGCATTTT,CATSPSGGSNQPQHF
TRBJ2-4,TRBD2,.,TRBV14,TGTGCCAGCAGCCAAGGGGGTGGGAGGGCGGACCGAAGGAAGGGGAGGGCCAAAAACATTCAGTACTTC,CASSQGGGRADRRKGRAKNIQYF
TRBJ2-7,.,.,TRBV7-8,TGTGCCAGCAGCTTAGGATTGGCTTCCTACGAGCAGTACTTC,CASSLGLASYEQYF